The rows below give T cell receptor beta chains drawn from one sample of a study of T-cell reconstitution after alpha-beta-depleted transplantation in children. TCRdb fed the PCR reads into MiXCR, producing one record per CDR3 protein. Of about 110,000 distinct CDR3 sequences listed, 10% are singletons. The sample in question was PBMCs from the stem cell graft donor, obtained from the stem cell graft. These receptors all come from a human donor who donated a stem cell graft to a child with acute lymphoblastic leukemia. Each CDR3 is given with its conserved first and last residue. The D gene is left open where the match is weak. The listing skips clone size in some rows; elsewhere it reads once, few, many or a size class.

TRBV5-1	-	many	TRBJ2-3	CASSSTGAGTDTQYF	TGCGCCAGCAGCTCCACGGGGGCCGGAACAGATACGCAGTATTTT
TRBV29-1	-	many	TRBJ2-2	CSVVRPGKPGELFF	TGCAGCGTCGTTCGACCCGGAAAGCCCGGGGAGCTGTTTTTT
TRBV7-9	TRBD1	many	TRBJ1-3	CASSQTGAGNTIYF	TGTGCCAGCAGCCAAACAGGGGCTGGAAACACCATATATTTT
TRBV7-9	-	many	TRBJ1-2	CASSLARAGRYGYTF	TGTGCCAGCAGCTTAGCGAGGGCAGGGCGGTATGGCTACACCTTC
TRBV10-3	TRBD1	many	TRBJ1-1	CAISQGTGIGTEAFF	TGTGCCATCAGTCAGGGGACAGGTATAGGCACTGAAGCTTTCTTT
TRBV6-1	TRBD1	once	TRBJ2-7	CASSVAGTGNEQYF	TGTGCCAGCAGTGTAGCCGGGACAGGGAACGAGCAGTACTTC
TRBV5-1	-	many	TRBJ1-2	CASSLGVANYGYTF	TGCGCCAGCAGCTTGGGGGTTGCTAACTATGGCTACACCTTC
TRBV5-1	-	many	TRBJ2-1	CASTYSGSSYNEQFF	TGCGCCAGCACCTATAGCGGCAGCTCCTACAATGAGCAGTTCTTC
TRBV5-1	-	-	TRBJ1-2	CASRFRRKGNYGYTF	TGCGCCAGCAGGTTCCGGAGGAAGGGGAACTATGGCTACACCTTC
TRBV6-2/TRBV6-3	-	many	TRBJ2-7	CASSQWTWEQYF	TGTGCCAGCAGTCAGTGGACTTGGGAGCAGTACTTC
TRBV3-1	-	many	TRBJ1-4	CASSQVAEKLFF	TGTGCCAGCAGCCAAGTCGCTGAAAAACTGTTTTTT
TRBV5-1	TRBD1	many	TRBJ1-5	CASSLVGDRDQPQHF	TGCGCCAGCAGCTTGGTAGGGGACAGGGATCAGCCCCAGCATTTT
TRBV18	-	many	TRBJ1-3	CASSPGGINSGNTIYF	TGTGCCAGCTCACCGGGCGGCATCAACTCTGGAAACACCATATATTTT
TRBV7-9	-	many	TRBJ1-4	CASSLKGMVEKLFF	TGTGCCAGCAGCTTAAAGGGGATGGTCGAAAAACTGTTTTTT
TRBV24-1	-	many	TRBJ2-7	CATSADSYEQYF	TGTGCCACCAGTGCAGATTCCTACGAGCAGTACTTC
TRBV2	TRBD2	many	TRBJ2-5	CASIEGGTSGIGVTQYF	TGTGCCAGCATTGAAGGAGGGACTAGCGGGATTGGAGTGACCCAGTACTTC
TRBV7-2	-	many	TRBJ2-3	CASSPYREGTDTQYF	TGTGCCAGCAGCCCTTACCGGGAAGGGACGGATACGCAGTATTTT
TRBV28	TRBD2	many	TRBJ2-7	CASTREALREQYF	TGTGCCAGCACCCGGGAGGCTCTGCGGGAGCAGTACTTC
TRBV9	-	-	TRBJ1-2	CASSVAGWGSNYGYTF	TGTGCCAGCAGCGTAGCGGGTTGGGGGAGTAACTATGGCTACACCTTC
TRBV20-1	-	many	TRBJ2-7	CSARKYKSSYEQYF	TGCAGTGCTAGAAAATACAAGAGCTCCTACGAGCAGTACTTC
TRBV9	TRBD2	many	TRBJ2-1	CASSVVPTGSGRGGYNEQFF	TGTGCCAGCAGCGTAGTGCCAACGGGTAGCGGGAGAGGGGGTTACAATGAGCAGTTCTTC
TRBV10-3	-	many	TRBJ1-5	CAISEGIGQPQHF	TGTGCCATCAGTGAGGGTATTGGGCAGCCCCAGCATTTT
TRBV24-1	-	many	TRBJ2-7	CATSDFRQGTSYEQYF	TGTGCCACCAGTGATTTTCGGCAGGGAACTTCCTACGAGCAGTACTTC
TRBV7-3	-	many	TRBJ2-3	CASSLIPPTDTQYF	TGTGCCAGCAGCTTAATACCTCCCACAGATACGCAGTATTTT
TRBV4-1	TRBD1	many	TRBJ2-7	CASSRSGTGAYEQYF	TGCGCCAGCAGCCGATCGGGGACAGGAGCCTACGAGCAGTACTTC
TRBV5-1	TRBD2	many	TRBJ2-1	CASSLGGRADEQFF	TGCGCCAGCAGCTTGGGCGGGAGGGCCGATGAGCAGTTCTTC
TRBV7-8	TRBD1	many	TRBJ1-5	CASSLSARPGQYSNQPQHF	TGTGCCAGCAGCTTATCGGCTCGTCCGGGACAGTATAGCAATCAGCCCCAGCATTTT
TRBV25-1	-	many	TRBJ1-4	CASRGANEKLFF	TGTGCCAGCAGGGGGGCTAATGAAAAACTGTTTTTT
TRBV27	-	-	TRBJ1-2	CASSTRGGGVYGYTF	TGTGCCAGCAGTACCCGGGGTGGGGGTGTCTATGGCTACACCTTC
TRBV7-2	-	many	TRBJ1-3	CASSTPATGNTIYF	TGTGCCAGCAGCACCCCGGCCACTGGAAACACCATATATTTT
TRBV6-2/TRBV6-3	-	many	TRBJ1-5	CASNPGRRSNQPQHF	TGTGCCAGCAATCCAGGACGGCGGAGCAATCAGCCCCAGCATTTT
TRBV15	TRBD2	medium-sized	TRBJ2-2	CATSSILAGGGGELFF	TGTGCCACCAGCAGCATACTAGCGGGAGGCGGCGGGGAGCTGTTTTTT
TRBV6-5	TRBD2	many	TRBJ2-1	CASSWNGGRPEQFF	TGTGCCAGCAGTTGGAATGGCGGGAGGCCTGAGCAGTTCTTC
TRBV21-1	-	-	TRBJ2-6	CASSKVGPVDSGANVLTF	TGTGCCAGCAGCAAAGTGGGACCGGTGGACTCTGGGGCCAACGTCCTGACTTTC
TRBV5-1	-	many	TRBJ1-1	CASSLVGGQYTEAFF	TGCGCCAGCAGCTTAGTAGGGGGACAATACACTGAAGCTTTCTTT
TRBV7-2	-	many	TRBJ2-5	CASSGGLFSPQYF	TGTGCCAGCAGCGGTGGGTTGTTCTCGCCCCAGTACTTC
TRBV12-3/TRBV12-4	-	many	TRBJ2-1	CASRLDVNEQFF	TGTGCCAGCAGGTTAGATGTCAATGAGCAGTTCTTC
TRBV12-3/TRBV12-4	TRBD1	many	TRBJ2-7	CASSLAGGQRYF	TGTGCCAGCAGTTTAGCTGGGGGACAGAGGTACTTC
TRBV4-1	-	many	TRBJ2-5	CASSQDKSGYQETQYF	TGCGCCAGCAGCCAAGATAAGTCCGGGTACCAAGAGACCCAGTACTTC
TRBV9	-	many	TRBJ2-1	CASSMLTGSDEQFF	TGTGCCAGCAGCATGCTTACAGGGAGCGATGAGCAGTTCTTC
TRBV5-1	TRBD2	many	TRBJ2-1	CASSPPERLAGALNEQFF	TGCGCCAGCAGCCCCCCAGAACGTCTAGCGGGAGCTCTTAATGAGCAGTTCTTC
TRBV29-1	-	many	TRBJ2-3	CSVGRREEGTDTQYF	TGCAGCGTTGGCCGGAGGGAAGAGGGCACAGATACGCAGTATTTT